This T cell receptor (beta chain) was sequenced in a study of blood T cells in healthy people across ages. Overall study: About one barcoded beta molecule per two T cells came from capture by template switching.

A second PCR, run for about 7 to 12 cycles, used a sample-barcoded 5' primer plus a J-beta primer mix. TCRdb fed the 5' RACE reads into MiXCR, producing one record per CDR3 protein. Of about 670,000 distinct CDR3 sequences in the sample, 52% were seen once. Every donor gave 8.5 to 10 milliliters of peripheral blood. Each sample yielded at least 6.5 million isolated PBMCs. Samples each had at least 6 micrograms of total RNA extracted. Trimming removed 1 base from V and 6 bases from J; junction bases left unmatched: 4. Germline CDR1 KGHSH, CDR2 LQKENI. The CDR3 has 14 amino acids. This clonotype was seen a single time.

The chain couples TRBV18 to TRBJ1-1; 8 bases fit TRBD1. The clonotype originates from an elderly woman in good health. The specimen was blood. The CDR3 DNA reads TGTGCCAGCTCACCACAGGGACAGGTCGCTGAAGCTTTCTTT. It is translated as CASSPQGQVAEAFF.